This paragraph reports one T cell receptor beta chain. Its antigen is unidentified. The data are from a study of siplizumab effects on memory and regulatory T cells. General observations from the study: The diversity of naive T cells seemed greater than that of memory cells, and their alloresponse contribution seemed major.

The length of the CDR3 is 13 residues. V lost 9 bases and J lost 5, with 16 bases in between. Germline loops: CDR1 SNHLY, CDR2 FYNNEI. Using immunoSEQ multiplex PCR, the repertoire was profiled, and TCRdb retains in-frame clones only, with some absent. The sample lists about 52,000 clones; nearly 98% were seen once. The sample consisted of naive CD4+ T cells sorted from blood. The chain has TRBV2 and TRBJ2-5; D possibly matches TRBD1 or TRBD2 (5 bases each). The source is a human donor in good health. CDR3 in DNA: TGTGCCAGTATCCAGGGAGTCGTCGAGACCCAGTACTTC. As protein: CASIQGVVETQYF. Full variable domain (rest looked up from reference TRBV2 and TRBJ2-5): EPEVTQTPSHQVTQMGQEVILRCVPISNHLYFYWYRQILGQKVEFLVSFYNNEISEKSEIFDDQFSVERPDGSNFTLKIRSTKLEDSAMYFCASIQGVVETQYFGPGTRLLVL.